The 16 T cell receptor beta chains in this list originate from one sample, sequenced in a study of cytomegalovirus exposure and HLA in healthy donors. In the PCR, 60 Vbeta and 13 Jbeta primers were used. TCRdb's table, derived via immunoSEQ multiplex PCR, lists solely in-frame clones and lacks some. The table includes around 190,000 clones, around 73% detected once. Sequenced: PBMCs. The receptor source for this set is a woman in her 30s in good health and CMV-seronegative.

This clone was recorded once. This rearrangement joins TRBV28 to TRBJ1-1; D remains ambiguous. This CDR3 comprises 13 residues. CDR1 and CDR2 (germline): MDHEN, SYDVKM. V was pared by 3 bases and J by 10 bases, with 15 bases between. CDR3 protein: CASSFTRGRTAFF. DNA for the CDR3: TGTGCCAGCAGTTTCACCCGTGGGAGGACAGCTTTCTTT.

The gene calls are TRBV7-3 and TRBJ2-5; 9 nucleotides match TRBD2. Germline CDR1 and CDR2: SGHTA and FQGTGA. The CDR3 runs 16 residues. The junction had 10 bases not matched to a gene; V was cut back by 2 bases and J by 6 bases. The chain's CDR3 is CASSLSPSGDGKTQYF. The DNA for the CDR3 is TGTGCCAGCAGCTTATCGCCTAGCGGGGATGGGAAGACCCAGTACTTC.

The chain employs TRBV9 and TRBJ2-7, with a weak D call TRBD2 (5 bases). V was clipped by 4 bases and J by 0 bases, with 11 bases between them. Germline V lookup: CDR1 SGDLS, CDR2 YYNGEE. This CDR3 spans 14 amino acids. The CDR3 spells CASSPRTPSYEQYF. CDR3 DNA sequence: TGTGCCAGCAGCCCCCGGACTCCCTCCTACGAGCAGTACTTC.

As regards this clone: Other DNA sequences of this sample code for an identical CDR3. The CDR3: CASSYGGGNQPQHF. For the CDR3, the DNA is TGTGCCAGCAGTTACGGGGGGGGCAATCAGCCCCAGCATTTT. V gene TRBV6-5 combines with J gene TRBJ1-5, with TRBD1 as a possible D gene (5 bases). The CDR3 contains 14 residues. Germline-derived CDR1 and CDR2 are MNHEY and SVGAGI. V was cut by 2 bases and J by 2 bases, with 7 bases left in between.

The rearrangement links TRBV5-8 to TRBJ2-5, with a weak D call TRBD1 (6 bases). The CDR3 contains 18 residues. Trimming took off 0 bases at V and 4 bases at J, with 22 bases between the two ends. CDR1 is SGHTS and CDR2 is YDEGEE in the germline V gene. The CDR3 loop reads CASSLEVGRGVVRETQYF. As DNA, the CDR3 is TGTGCCAGCAGCTTGGAGGTTGGCAGGGGTGTAGTGAGAGAGACCCAGTACTTC.

The chain couples TRBV5-5 to TRBJ1-5; unclear D gene. This CDR3 contains 18 residues. Germline V gene sequence: CDR1 SGHKS, CDR2 YYEKEE (reference sequence). Trimming cost V 1 base and J 0 bases, with 17 bases left between them. In DNA form, the CDR3 reads TGTGCCAGCAGCTTGACAGTTGGCAGGTTTGATAGCAATCAGCCCCAGCATTTT. Translating it yields CASSLTVGRFDSNQPQHF.

This chain joins TRBV27 and TRBJ1-5, with 7 bases identical to TRBD1. V lost 1 base, J lost 7 bases, and 13 bases stayed unmatched. Germline CDR1 and CDR2: MNHEY and SMNVEV (reference sequence). This CDR3 region has 17 residues. CDR3 nucleotides: TGTGCCAGCAGTTTATTTCGGGACAGCCAAGGCCGCCAGCCCCAGCATTTT. Amino acid sequence: CASSLFRDSQGRQPQHF.

V is TRBV19 and J is TRBJ2-7, with D tentatively TRBD2 (5 bases). The CDR3 runs 14 residues. Germline V gene data show CDR1 as LNHDA and CDR2 as SQIVND (reference sequence). Deletions cut 3 bases from V and 0 bases from J, with 9 bases between. In DNA, the CDR3 is TGTGCCAGTAGTATCAACCGGGACTCCTACGAGCAGTACTTC. It codes for CASSINRDSYEQYF.

V usage is TRBV2 and J usage is TRBJ2-3; D call uncertain. CDR1 and CDR2 (germline): SNHLY, FYNNEI. The CDR3 covers 13 residues. V shed 9 bases and J shed 1 base, with 11 bases lying between them. The CDR3 DNA reads as TGTGCCAGACGGGTAGCAGGCACAGATACGCAGTATTTT. The encoded protein is CARRVAGTDTQYF.

This clone has only a few counts. The chain uses TRBV19 and TRBJ2-7, with 8 bases that match TRBD1. Trimming took 6 bases from V and 3 from J; bases not matched to a gene: 7. The CDR3 has 14 amino acids. Germline loops: CDR1 LNHDA, CDR2 SQIVND (reference sequence). The CDR3 DNA reads TGTGCCAGTAGCGTGGACAGGGATAACTACGAGCAGTACTTC. Amino acid sequence: CASSVDRDNYEQYF.

The gene calls are TRBV5-4 and TRBJ2-5; TRBD1 matches 11 bases. Germline loops: CDR1 SGHNT, CDR2 YYREEE (reference sequence). The ends lost 6 bases at V and 4 bases at J; junction bases unmatched: 11. There are 16 residues in the CDR3. The CDR3 spells CASTRSSGTGGETQYF. CDR3 nucleotides: TGTGCCAGCACGCGCTCCTCCGGGACAGGGGGAGAGACCCAGTACTTC. Complete variable domain (other parts from reference TRBV5-4 and TRBJ2-5): ETGVTQSPTHLIKTRGQQVTLRCSSQSGHNTVSWYQQALGQGPQFIFQYYREEENGRGNFPPRFSGLQFPNYSSELNVNALELDDSALYLCASTRSSGTGGETQYFGPGTRLLVL.

This clone turned up a few times. As DNA, the CDR3 is TGTGCCAGCAGTAGCCGGACAGGGGTTACCGGGGAGCTGTTTTTT. Translated: CASSSRTGVTGELFF. The chain recombines TRBV6-5 with TRBJ2-2; 9 bases map to TRBD1. The V and J ends lost 5 bases and 5 bases, in that order; junction bases with no gene match: 6. Per germline, CDR1 MNHEY and CDR2 SVGAGI. This CDR3 contains 15 residues.

This clone was counted only a few times. The chain employs TRBV5-4 and TRBJ2-7; 12 bases are shared with TRBD2. The CDR3 extends over 15 amino acids. The junction had 6 bases not matched to a gene; V was cut back by 4 bases and J by 4 bases. Germline assignment: CDR1 SGHNT and CDR2 YYREEE (reference sequence). This CDR3 is CASSGGLAGQYEQYF. Here the CDR3 DNA reads TGTGCCAGCAGCGGCGGACTAGCGGGACAATACGAGCAGTACTTC.

The rearrangement joins TRBV28 to TRBJ2-1, with 8 bases matching TRBD2. Germline assignment: CDR1 MDHEN and CDR2 SYDVKM. The CDR3 is made up of 15 amino acids. J was trimmed by 4 bases and V by 3 bases; bases with no gene match: 5. The CDR3 loop reads CASSLAGGLYNEQFF. The CDR3 coding sequence is TGTGCCAGCAGTTTGGCGGGAGGACTGTACAATGAGCAGTTCTTC.

The V call is TRBV12-5, the J call TRBJ2-7; 8 bases fit TRBD2. The germline CDR1 and CDR2 sequences are LGHNT and FRNRAP. J lost 4 bases, V lost 7 bases, and 12 bases had no gene match. This CDR3 is 15 amino acids long. The CDR3 DNA sequence: TGTGCTAGTGCCTTCTGGGCGGGGGGCTTGTACGAGCAGTACTTC. Amino acids: CASAFWAGGLYEQYF.

The sample holds a few counts of this clone. V and J are TRBV11-3 and TRBJ2-2; 10 bases agree with TRBD2. The V and J ends lost 5 bases and 3 bases, in that order; junction bases with no gene match: 3. The CDR3 totals 15 residues. Germline CDR1 is SGHNT and CDR2 is YENEEA. The CDR3 DNA is TGTGCCAGCAGCCGTGGACTAGCGGACACCGGGGAGCTGTTTTTT. Encoded protein: CASSRGLADTGELFF.